This T cell receptor beta chain was obtained from a study of metastatic and nonmetastatic thyroid tumors. V lost 1 base to trimming and J lost 0 bases; unmatched junction nucleotides: 5. CDR3 size: 16 residues. Germline assignment: CDR1 DFQATT and CDR2 SNEGSKA (reference sequence). TCRdb recomputed clones from the PCR reads via MiXCR. The repertoire includes 26,000 or so clones, roughly 3.7% of them detected once, and under 4% sits in the top ten. This clone was counted at least ten times. Nobody among the patients had been given any treatment before thyroid surgery. The specimen was blood. The receptor was derived from a male donor with papillary thyroid cancer or a benign thyroid nodule (not recorded which). Some clones in this sample may be carry-over from other donors' samples. The chain employs TRBV20-1 and TRBJ2-5; 10 positions match TRBD2. The CDR3, as DNA: TGCAGTGCTAGAGGGGACCTAGCGGGAGACCAAGAGACCCAGTACTTC. Amino acid sequence: CSARGDLAGDQETQYF.